The present entry profiles one T cell receptor (beta chain) with its context. With 8 bases clipped from V and 8 bases from J, the junction kept 6 bases outside the gene matches. The CDR3 totals 12 residues. Germline CDR1 is MNHEY and CDR2 is SMNVEV (reference sequence). Authors' methods: The assay estimated nucleated cells by amplifying reference gene primers. The data were produced by immunoSEQ multiplex PCR, yet TCRdb's version contains in-frame clones alone and is incomplete. The V and J calls and clone size are taken from that table; D and trimming were inferred from the DNA. The table includes 210,000 or so clones, 92% detected once. This specimen belongs to a study of blood T cell repertoires in COVID-19. Study in general: Donors in the United States, Italy and Spain gave samples during acute or convalescent COVID-19.

V is TRBV27 and J is TRBJ1-2, with 9 positions matching TRBD1. Sequenced material: peripheral blood. This TCR was sampled from a man aged 30 to 39 with acute or convalescent COVID-19. CDR3 DNA: TGTGCCAGCGGGACAGGGATAGAGGGCTACACCTTC. It specifies CASGTGIEGYTF.